This TCR beta chain was observed in a study of beta chain features in type 1 diabetes (dated by TCRdb to 2017 to 2018). A note on the overall study: Mean age, gender distribution, total cell number and subset yield were not different between patients and healthy donors. A total of 90 million to 130 million sorted cells were examined across all samples, and a strong correlation was observed between cell number per subset and RNA yield. The study compared TCRB repertoires of sorted circulating CD4+ T cell subsets between recently diagnosed type 1 diabetes patients and matched healthy donors. Regulatory and stem cell-like memory subsets were obtained from only 8 patients and roughly eight healthy donors, while naive and central memory subsets were obtained from all 30 or so donors.

A single peripheral blood draw of about 120 mL on average was collected from each donor into heparinised tubes. Naive, central memory, regulatory and stem cell-like memory CD4+ T cells were sorted on a BD FACSAria II using a panel including CD45RO, CCR7, CD25, CD127, CD95 and CD27. Purity was above 98% for every sorted population. Right away, PBMCs were isolated by Lymphoprep density gradient centrifugation and were stained directly, with no culture step. So that batch effects would be minimized, each experiment stained and sorted samples in pairs, pairing one healthy donor with one patient. Regarding this clone: The antigen this receptor binds is unknown. Per-nucleotide qualities are absent, and no much larger clonotype sits a single base away.

Findings and caveats that apply to the study as a whole: Naive, central memory and regulatory TCRB repertoires appeared to be more similar among patients than among healthy donors. PCR might favor shorter templates, but patient and control samples were amplified and corrected together, so any skew would affect both groups equally. At VDJ recombination sites, patients with type 1 diabetes made fewer insertions and deleted more nucleotides, a pattern implying thymic rearrangement abnormalities. Type 1 diabetes patients showed a moderate but significant shortening of TCRB CDR3 length in all four CD4+ subsets. Because cDNA was sequenced instead of genomic DNA, activated cells with high expression could be over-represented, although the groups did not differ in activation or CD3 levels. Because small numbers of individuals were included in the HLA sub-analyses, any influence of HLA type on TCRB rearrangement was left unresolved.

All of the isolated RNA was reverse transcribed with the High Capacity cDNA Reverse Transcription Kit, so expressed TCRB transcripts were sequenced. Deep immunoSEQ sequencing was applied to naive, central memory and regulatory T cell samples, giving an average of about 3.7 million total reads per sample. After sorted cells were lysed in RLT buffer, RNA was extracted with DNase-treated RNeasy Micro or Mini kits, with the choice depending on cell number. Each cell subset was processed separately to prevent cross-contamination, with patient and healthy donor samples processed together. The immunoSEQ multiplex PCR was used to amplify TCRB sequences from cDNA, yielding 87-bp fragments that span the CDR3 region. The amplicons were sequenced using the Illumina HiSeq platform. Turning to the authors' computational methods: Synthetic template baselines were used to correct PCR bias computationally, reads within Hamming distance 2 were collapsed, and singletons that could not be merged were discarded. Reads were aligned to IMGT to assign V, D and J genes, CDR3 length, and insertions or deletions at six rearrangement sites. Clonotype counts were normalized to sorted cell number within each subset before computing true diversity and Gini coefficients with the tcR R package. Repertoire sharing was quantified using the overlap coefficient calculated on TCRB nucleotide sequences. As a proxy for the pre-selection repertoire, out-of-frame TCRB sequences from naive cells were analyzed. Drawn from immuneACCESS, this table holds only the in-frame rearrangements with V and J called that TCRdb kept. Clones are partly lost; checked studies trace under half to an unresolved V gene and leave the rest unexplained. That table gives V, J and clone size, and the DNA gave D and trimming. The sample table shows under 450,000 clones, and 14% are seen once. Approximately 0.035% of the sample is held by the ten biggest clonotypes.

Measured from the cysteine to the phenylalanine, the CDR3 is 12 residues long. Only CDR3 DNA remains: 36 bases, in frame from the first base. The germline V gene sets CDR1 to ENHRY and CDR2 to SYGVKD. V is pared back by 10 bases and J by 7 bases, with 13 bases lying between the germline termini. The sequencing input was naive CD4+ T cells from blood. Interpreted using the paper, the cell subset or site label stands for: true naive CD4+ T cells. The TCR sequence derives from a man aged 25-40 years in good health. The V and J genes are TRBV10-3 and TRBJ2-2, and the D gene may be TRBD2, 6 bases matching. The nucleotides read TGTGCCACCGCTAGCGTAGGCGGGGAGCTGTTTTTT. Its product reads: CATASVGGELFF.